A selection of T cell receptor beta chains follows, all from one sample in a study of shared clonotypes between healthy human individuals. Profiled with immunoSEQ multiplex PCR; TCRdb holds only in-frame clones, not every one. The sample yields over 1.4 million clones, roughly 96% seen once. Sequencing input: naive CD4+ T cells sorted from blood. The receptors were gathered from a man aged 25-40 years in good health. CDR3s include the opening cysteine and the closing phenylalanine or tryptophan. A D gene is named only where the DNA matches it firmly. Size values are once, few and many counts, or a class for expanded clones, and some rows have none.

v_gene,d_gene,abundance,j_gene,CDR3nt,CDR3aa
TRBV11-2,TRBD2,-,TRBJ2-1,TGTGCCAGCAGCTTAGATCTCGGGGCCGGGAGGAATGAGCAGTTCTTC,CASSLDLGAGRNEQFF
TRBV7-8,TRBD2,-,TRBJ2-7,TGTGCCAGCAGCTTAGGGACTAGCGGGAGGTCTGGCGAGCAGTACTTC,CASSLGTSGRSGEQYF
TRBV5-1,-,-,TRBJ2-7,TGCGCCAGCAGACAACGAGTAGGGGGTTCAGAGGACTACGAGCAGTACTTC,CASRQRVGGSEDYEQYF
TRBV6-1,TRBD1,few,TRBJ1-2,TGTGCCAGCAGTGAAGCGGGGACAGGGTTTATTGGCTACACCTTC,CASSEAGTGFIGYTF
TRBV28,TRBD1,once,TRBJ2-7,TGTGCCAGCACTATAGGGACAGGGGGAGAATACGAGCAGTACTTC,CASTIGTGGEYEQYF
TRBV5-5,TRBD1,-,TRBJ2-5,TGTGCCGGAAGGGACAGGTTAGGAGAGACCCAGTACTTC,CAGRDRLGETQYF
TRBV5-6,TRBD1,-,TRBJ2-3,TGTGCCAGCAGCTTGACGGACAGGGGCACAGATACGCAGTATTTT,CASSLTDRGTDTQYF
TRBV4-2,-,-,TRBJ2-3,TGTGCCAGCAGCCAACCGCTAGGCTCGGATACGCAGTATTTT,CASSQPLGSDTQYF
TRBV15,-,-,TRBJ2-4,TGTGCCACCAGCCCGACACCGGGCCGGTCCGCCAAAAACATTCAGTACTTC,CATSPTPGRSAKNIQYF
TRBV5-4,TRBD2,-,TRBJ2-7,TGTGCCAGCAGCTTGGGGACTAGCGGGAGCAGCGAGCAGTACTTC,CASSLGTSGSSEQYF
TRBV7-8,-,-,TRBJ2-3,TGTGCCAGCAGCTTAGTGCGGAACACAGATACGCAGTATTTT,CASSLVRNTDTQYF
TRBV5-1,-,-,TRBJ2-5,TGCGCCAGCAGCCAAGACCCCGTTACCCTCCAAGAGACCCAGTACTTC,CASSQDPVTLQETQYF
TRBV5-8,TRBD1,-,TRBJ2-2,TGTGCCAGCAGGGACAGGGGGCTTACCGGGGAGCTGTTTTTT,CASRDRGLTGELFF
TRBV30,-,-,TRBJ2-7,TGTGCCTGGAGTAGGGGGGGTACGTCCTACGAGCAGTACTTC,CAWSRGGTSYEQYF
TRBV13,TRBD2,-,TRBJ2-7,TGTGCCAGCAGCACGCGGAACCCGACTAGCGGGAGGGCCTCCGAGCAGTACTTC,CASSTRNPTSGRASEQYF
TRBV5-5,TRBD2,-,TRBJ2-3,TGTGCCAGCAGCTTGGGCGGGGGAGGGCCCAGTCCAGATACGCAGTATTTT,CASSLGGGGPSPDTQYF
TRBV28,TRBD1,-,TRBJ2-5,TGTGCCAGCAGTTACGGTGGGACAGGGGTCCGGGAGACCCAGTACTTC,CASSYGGTGVRETQYF
TRBV27,-,-,TRBJ1-5,TGTGCCAGCAGTTTCTACAATCAGCCCCAGCATTTT,CASSFYNQPQHF
TRBV7-2,-,once,TRBJ2-7,TGTGCCAGCAGCGTGAGCTCCTACGAGCAGTACTTC,CASSVSSYEQYF
TRBV11-3,-,-,TRBJ2-5,TGTGCCAGCAGCTTCGGGACTTTCCAAGAGACCCAGTACTTC,CASSFGTFQETQYF
TRBV29-1,-,-,TRBJ1-5,TGCAGCGTTGGTGACGGAGACAATCAGCCCCAGCATTTT,CSVGDGDNQPQHF
TRBV10-3,-,-,TRBJ1-2,TGTGCCATCAGCGCCCCCCCTAGGCCCAGGGCGGTCCAGTATGGCTACACCTTC,CAISAPPRPRAVQYGYTF
TRBV28,-,-,TRBJ2-7,TGTGCCAGCGGATCGTACGGGGGACCGTACGAGCAGTACTTC,CASGSYGGPYEQYF
TRBV9,-,-,TRBJ2-7,TGTGCCAGCAGCGTGGGACTCGGGTCTCACTACGAGCAGTACTTC,CASSVGLGSHYEQYF
TRBV7-6,TRBD1,-,TRBJ2-7,TGTGCCAGCAGCATGCGACAGGGGGTGTCCCATCACTTC,CASSMRQGVSHHF
TRBV9,-,once,TRBJ2-5,TGTGCCAGCAGCGTAGATACGGGGGAGACCCAGTACTTC,CASSVDTGETQYF
TRBV5-1,TRBD1,-,TRBJ1-2,TGCGCCAGCAGCCCCGGACAGGGGAAATATGGCTACACCTTC,CASSPGQGKYGYTF
TRBV7-6,-,-,TRBJ2-1,TGTGCCAGCAGCTTAGGGGGACTGACAAGAGACAATGAGCAGTTCTTC,CASSLGGLTRDNEQFF
TRBV10-3,-,-,TRBJ1-2,TGTGCCATCAGGCTCGACGACAGGAACTATGGCTACACCTTC,CAIRLDDRNYGYTF
TRBV11-2,-,-,TRBJ1-4,TGTGCCAGCAGCGTAATTACCTCGGGACAATTTGTAAAACTGTTTTTT,CASSVITSGQFVKLFF
TRBV6-5,-,-,TRBJ2-7,TGTGCCAGCAGACCCGACACGGGCAGGACCTACGAGCAGTACTTC,CASRPDTGRTYEQYF
TRBV2,-,-,TRBJ2-1,TGTGCCAGCACCGGGGACATCCATGAGCAGTTCTTC,CASTGDIHEQFF
TRBV6-6,-,once,TRBJ2-1,TGTGCCAGCTTCCGGGACACCAGCTCCTACAATGAGCAGTTCTTC,CASFRDTSSYNEQFF
TRBV27,-,once,TRBJ1-5,TGTGCCAGCCGACCCTTGAGGGGTGATAGCAATCAGCCCCAGCATTTT,CASRPLRGDSNQPQHF
TRBV14,-,-,TRBJ1-5,TGTGCCAGCAGCCAAGCTGTTTATCAGCCCCAGCATTTT,CASSQAVYQPQHF
TRBV5-1,-,-,TRBJ2-1,TGCGCCAGCAGCTTGTGGGTAGCGGCAGGTCACAATGAGCAGTTCTTC,CASSLWVAAGHNEQFF
TRBV10-3,TRBD2,-,TRBJ2-1,TGTGCCATCAGTGAAGGGACTAGCGGTTACAATGAGCAGTTCTTC,CAISEGTSGYNEQFF
TRBV7-9,TRBD1,-,TRBJ1-3,TGTGCCAGCGGGACAGGGGGCTCTGGAAACACCATATATTTT,CASGTGGSGNTIYF
TRBV9,TRBD2,-,TRBJ2-7,TGTGCCAGCAGCCCTCGGACTAGCCTGGGCGAGCAGTACTTC,CASSPRTSLGEQYF
TRBV29-1,-,-,TRBJ2-7,TGCAGCGCCGGGTCAGGGCAATACGAGCAGTACTTC,CSAGSGQYEQYF
TRBV18,-,-,TRBJ1-5,TGTGCCAGCTCACTGCTTGCCAGGGAGGGTCAGCCCCAGCATTTT,CASSLLAREGQPQHF
TRBV6-5,TRBD2,-,TRBJ2-3,TGTGCCAGCAGTCCGCGGGGGTACACAGATACGCAGTATTTT,CASSPRGYTDTQYF
TRBV10-3,-,-,TRBJ2-5,TGTGCCATCAGTGAGTCAGCTGAGACCCAGTACTTC,CAISESAETQYF
TRBV5-5,-,-,TRBJ2-7,TGTGCCAGCAGCTTGTTACGCGGCTACGAGCAGTACTTC,CASSLLRGYEQYF
TRBV2,-,-,TRBJ2-3,TGTGCCAGCAGCAATCGAGGAGATACGCAGTATTTT,CASSNRGDTQYF
TRBV29-1,TRBD2,-,TRBJ2-7,TGCAGCGTGGGACTAGCGGGATACTACGAGCAGTACTTC,CSVGLAGYYEQYF
TRBV27,-,-,TRBJ2-1,TGTGCCAGCAGTATGAAACCCCCGGAGGCTCTTCGAAATGAGCAGTTCTTC,CASSMKPPEALRNEQFF
TRBV7-2,-,once,TRBJ2-7,TGTGCCAGCAGCGCCCGTAGCGGAACAAGCTCTGAGCAGTACTTC,CASSARSGTSSEQYF
TRBV28,TRBD1,-,TRBJ1-2,TGTGCCAGCAGCTGGGGACAGAACTATGGCTACACCTTC,CASSWGQNYGYTF
TRBV7-2,-,once,TRBJ1-2,TGTGCCAGCAGCTTTAAGACGTTACTAGCCTCTGGCTACACCTTC,CASSFKTLLASGYTF
TRBV9,-,-,TRBJ1-1,TGTGCCAGCAGCCAACAATACACTACTGAAGCTTTCTTT,CASSQQYTTEAFF
TRBV28,-,-,TRBJ1-5,TGTGCCAGCAGCCCCGGGGGCAGGGGAGCTAATCAGCCCCAGCATTTT,CASSPGGRGANQPQHF
TRBV7-2,-,-,TRBJ1-2,TGTGCCAGCAGCTTAGATCTGTGGGAAAATGATGGCTACACCTTC,CASSLDLWENDGYTF
TRBV7-8,-,-,TRBJ2-1,TGTGCCAGCAGCCCGACTGAAAACAATGAGCAGTTCTTC,CASSPTENNEQFF
TRBV19,-,once,TRBJ1-1,TGTGCCAGTAACTTAGGACTGCTAGCCACTGAAGCTTTCTTT,CASNLGLLATEAFF
TRBV28,TRBD1,-,TRBJ1-1,TGTGCCAGCAGAGGGGGACAGGTCAAGGTGAACACTGAAGCTTTCTTT,CASRGGQVKVNTEAFF
TRBV28,TRBD2,-,TRBJ2-5,TGTGCCAGCAGCGCCCTCTTACTAGCGGGCACCCAAGAGACCCAGTACTTC,CASSALLLAGTQETQYF
TRBV5-4,-,-,TRBJ1-1,TGTGCCAGCAGCTTGGGATTCCGGGACCCTGAAGCTTTCTTT,CASSLGFRDPEAFF
TRBV5-1,TRBD2,-,TRBJ2-1,TGCGCCAGCAGCTTGGGCCGGGAGGGCCGGCTTGAGGCCTACAATGAGCAGTTCTTC,CASSLGREGRLEAYNEQFF